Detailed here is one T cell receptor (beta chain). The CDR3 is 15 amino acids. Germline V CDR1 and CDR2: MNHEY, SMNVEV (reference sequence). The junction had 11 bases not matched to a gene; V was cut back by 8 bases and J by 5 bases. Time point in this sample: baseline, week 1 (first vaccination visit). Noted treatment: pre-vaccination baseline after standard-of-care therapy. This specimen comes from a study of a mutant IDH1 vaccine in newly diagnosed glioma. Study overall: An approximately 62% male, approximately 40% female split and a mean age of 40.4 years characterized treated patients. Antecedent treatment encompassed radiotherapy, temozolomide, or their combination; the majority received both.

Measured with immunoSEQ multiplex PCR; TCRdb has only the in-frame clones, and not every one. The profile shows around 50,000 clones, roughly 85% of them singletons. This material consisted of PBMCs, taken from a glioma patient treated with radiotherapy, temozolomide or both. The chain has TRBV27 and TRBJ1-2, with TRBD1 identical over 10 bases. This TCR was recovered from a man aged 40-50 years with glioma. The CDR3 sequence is CASYSLGTGEYGYTF. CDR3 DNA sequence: TGTGCCAGCTACTCTCTGGGGACAGGGGAGTATGGCTACACCTTC.